A selection of T cell receptor beta chains follows, all from one sample in a study of OX40 agonist ivuxolimab in advanced cancers. Data came from immunoSEQ multiplex PCR; TCRdb stores just in-frame clones and leaves some out. The sample holds around 100,000 clones; about 89% are singletons and the top ten take around 0.15%. The specimen was CD4+ or CD8+ T cells sorted from blood, collected in a trial of the OX40 agonist ivuxolimab. The receptors here all came from an adult with an advanced solid tumor such as melanoma, head and neck, liver or kidney cancer. CDR3s include the opening cysteine and the closing phenylalanine or tryptophan. Each record gives: J gene, V gene, clone size, D gene, CDR3 protein, CDR3 DNA. D genes are given only for firm matches. Clone size is stated in some rows and not others, as once, few, many or a class when expanded.

j_gene: TRBJ1-2; v_gene: TRBV7-6; abundance: -; d_gene: -; CDR3aa: CASRGANEDYGYTF; CDR3nt: TGTGCCAGCAGAGGGGCGAACGAGGACTATGGCTACACCTTC
j_gene: TRBJ2-3; v_gene: TRBV7-9; abundance: -; d_gene: -; CDR3aa: CASSSRTWGTQYF; CDR3nt: TGTGCCAGCAGCTCCCGGACTTGGGGTACGCAGTATTTT
j_gene: TRBJ1-3; v_gene: TRBV6-1; abundance: few; d_gene: -; CDR3aa: CASTENRDSGNTIYF; CDR3nt: TGTGCCAGCACCGAGAACAGGGACTCTGGAAACACCATATATTTT
j_gene: TRBJ1-1; v_gene: TRBV11-2; abundance: -; d_gene: TRBD1; CDR3aa: CASSTGTRPNRGNEAFF; CDR3nt: TGTGCCAGCAGCACAGGGACACGGCCTAACAGGGGGAATGAAGCTTTCTTT
j_gene: TRBJ2-1; v_gene: TRBV28; abundance: -; d_gene: -; CDR3aa: CASRGRRLGEQFF; CDR3nt: TGTGCCAGCAGGGGGCGGCGGCTAGGGGAGCAGTTCTTC
j_gene: TRBJ2-3; v_gene: TRBV5-1; abundance: -; d_gene: TRBD1; CDR3aa: CASLADRETDTQYF; CDR3nt: TGCGCCAGCTTGGCGGACAGGGAAACAGATACGCAGTATTTT
j_gene: TRBJ2-7; v_gene: TRBV27; abundance: -; d_gene: -; CDR3aa: CASSTSYEQYF; CDR3nt: TGTGCCAGCAGTACGTCCTACGAGCAGTACTTC
j_gene: TRBJ2-5; v_gene: TRBV11-3; abundance: -; d_gene: -; CDR3aa: CASSLCRGLGEREETQYF; CDR3nt: TGTGCCAGCAGCTTATGCCGGGGACTTGGCGAACGAGAAGAGACCCAGTACTTC
j_gene: TRBJ2-7; v_gene: TRBV7-9; abundance: -; d_gene: TRBD1; CDR3aa: CASSHSPGQGREQYF; CDR3nt: TGTGCCAGCAGCCATTCACCGGGACAGGGGAGGGAGCAGTACTTC
j_gene: TRBJ2-7; v_gene: TRBV19; abundance: once; d_gene: TRBD2; CDR3aa: CASSMFGRISYEQYF; CDR3nt: TGTGCCAGTAGTATGTTCGGGAGGATCTCCTACGAGCAGTACTTC
j_gene: TRBJ2-3; v_gene: TRBV5-1; abundance: -; d_gene: TRBD2; CDR3aa: CASSLVGLSGVPTDTQYF; CDR3nt: TGCGCCAGCAGCTTGGTGGGTCTTAGCGGGGTTCCCACAGATACGCAGTATTTT
j_gene: TRBJ1-1; v_gene: TRBV10-1; abundance: -; d_gene: TRBD1; CDR3aa: CASSGTGVNTEAFF; CDR3nt: TGCGCCAGCAGTGGCACAGGGGTGAACACTGAAGCTTTCTTT
j_gene: TRBJ2-2; v_gene: TRBV27; abundance: -; d_gene: -; CDR3aa: CASSLSSGNTGELFF; CDR3nt: TGTGCCAGCAGTTTAAGTAGCGGGAACACCGGGGAGCTGTTTTTT
j_gene: TRBJ2-1; v_gene: TRBV5-4; abundance: -; d_gene: -; CDR3aa: CASSLRVNEQFF; CDR3nt: TGTGCCAGCAGCTTACGGGTCAATGAGCAGTTCTTC
j_gene: TRBJ2-3; v_gene: TRBV7-9; abundance: -; d_gene: TRBD2; CDR3aa: CASSSLGLAGNTDTQYF; CDR3nt: TGTGCCAGCAGCTCCTTAGGACTAGCGGGCAACACAGATACGCAGTATTTT
j_gene: TRBJ1-3; v_gene: TRBV5-4; abundance: -; d_gene: -; CDR3aa: CASSWDFGSGNTIYF; CDR3nt: TGTGCCAGCAGCTGGGATTTTGGTTCTGGAAACACCATATATTTT
j_gene: TRBJ2-5; v_gene: TRBV6-6; abundance: -; d_gene: TRBD1; CDR3aa: CASSFRRGNKETQYF; CDR3nt: TGTGCCAGCAGCTTCCGCAGGGGGAACAAAGAGACCCAGTACTTC
j_gene: TRBJ2-3; v_gene: TRBV9; abundance: -; d_gene: TRBD2; CDR3aa: CASSVGAGGPGDTQYF; CDR3nt: TGTGCCAGCAGCGTAGGCGCGGGAGGGCCGGGAGATACGCAGTATTTT
j_gene: TRBJ1-1; v_gene: TRBV5-1; abundance: -; d_gene: -; CDR3aa: CASSLEGVNTEAFF; CDR3nt: TGCGCCAGCAGCTTAGAGGGCGTGAACACTGAAGCTTTCTTT
j_gene: TRBJ1-2; v_gene: TRBV27; abundance: -; d_gene: -; CDR3aa: CASSFAGHSISYGYTF; CDR3nt: TGTGCCAGCAGTTTTGCGGGACATTCTATTTCCTATGGCTACACCTTC
j_gene: TRBJ2-7; v_gene: TRBV2; abundance: -; d_gene: TRBD1; CDR3aa: CASGRDRTYEQYF; CDR3nt: TGTGCCAGCGGCCGGGACAGGACCTACGAGCAGTACTTC
j_gene: TRBJ2-6; v_gene: TRBV5-1; abundance: -; d_gene: -; CDR3aa: CASSLDGSSGANVLTF; CDR3nt: TGCGCCAGCAGTCTGGACGGAAGCTCTGGGGCCAACGTCCTGACTTTC
j_gene: TRBJ2-3; v_gene: TRBV19; abundance: -; d_gene: TRBD1; CDR3aa: CATRDRGTDTQYF; CDR3nt: TGTGCCACCAGGGACAGGGGCACAGATACGCAGTATTTT
j_gene: TRBJ1-1; v_gene: TRBV5-4; abundance: once; d_gene: TRBD1; CDR3aa: CASSPGRTGENTEAFF; CDR3nt: TGTGCCAGCAGCCCAGGGCGGACAGGGGAGAACACTGAAGCTTTCTTT
j_gene: TRBJ2-1; v_gene: TRBV28; abundance: -; d_gene: TRBD2; CDR3aa: CASSLLSLAGLLNEQFF; CDR3nt: TGTGCCAGCAGTTTATTGTCCCTAGCGGGGCTTTTAAATGAGCAGTTCTTC
j_gene: TRBJ2-1; v_gene: TRBV6-4; abundance: -; d_gene: TRBD2; CDR3aa: CASRLAGGPEFF; CDR3nt: TGTGCCAGCAGGCTAGCGGGAGGGCCCGAGTTCTTC
j_gene: TRBJ2-7; v_gene: TRBV28; abundance: -; d_gene: -; CDR3aa: CASSLMDRALKKQYF; CDR3nt: TGTGCCAGCAGTCTAATGGACCGGGCCTTGAAGAAGCAGTACTTC
j_gene: TRBJ2-1; v_gene: TRBV7-2; abundance: -; d_gene: TRBD2; CDR3aa: CASSLDRLAWNEQFF; CDR3nt: TGTGCCAGCAGCTTAGATCGACTAGCGTGGAATGAGCAGTTCTTC
j_gene: TRBJ1-2; v_gene: TRBV18; abundance: -; d_gene: -; CDR3aa: CASSPPVTSYGYTF; CDR3nt: TGTGCCAGCTCACCTCCGGTGACGAGCTATGGCTACACCTTC
j_gene: TRBJ2-1; v_gene: TRBV27; abundance: -; d_gene: TRBD1; CDR3aa: CASNQDRGLVQFF; CDR3nt: TGTGCCAGCAACCAAGACAGGGGGTTGGTACAGTTCTTC
j_gene: TRBJ2-1; v_gene: TRBV30; abundance: -; d_gene: TRBD2; CDR3aa: CASSPPGLADYNEQFF; CDR3nt: TGTGCCTCCAGTCCCCCGGGACTAGCGGACTACAATGAGCAGTTCTTC
j_gene: TRBJ1-2; v_gene: TRBV27; abundance: few; d_gene: -; CDR3aa: CASSLSRGFNYGYTF; CDR3nt: TGTGCCAGCAGTTTATCAAGGGGCTTTAACTATGGCTACACCTTC
j_gene: TRBJ1-5; v_gene: TRBV28; abundance: once; d_gene: -; CDR3aa: CASSLGTANQPQHF; CDR3nt: TGTGCCAGCAGTCTAGGGACGGCAAATCAGCCCCAGCATTTT
j_gene: TRBJ1-5; v_gene: TRBV5-6; abundance: -; d_gene: -; CDR3aa: CASSLYRLGNQPQHF; CDR3nt: TGTGCCAGCAGCCTCTACAGGCTAGGCAATCAGCCCCAGCATTTT
j_gene: TRBJ2-3; v_gene: TRBV7-3; abundance: once; d_gene: -; CDR3aa: CASSLTSSTDTQYF; CDR3nt: TGTGCCAGCAGCTTAACCTCTAGCACAGATACGCAGTATTTT
j_gene: TRBJ1-4; v_gene: TRBV19; abundance: once; d_gene: -; CDR3aa: CASSIPGTEKLFF; CDR3nt: TGTGCCAGTAGTATCCCGGGTACGGAAAAACTGTTTTTT
j_gene: TRBJ2-1; v_gene: TRBV5-1; abundance: -; d_gene: -; CDR3aa: CASSGDSGTGQFF; CDR3nt: TGCGCCAGCAGTGGCGATTCCGGGACGGGGCAGTTCTTC
j_gene: TRBJ2-7; v_gene: TRBV19; abundance: few; d_gene: -; CDR3aa: CASSASHYEQYF; CDR3nt: TGTGCCAGTAGTGCATCCCACTACGAGCAGTACTTC
j_gene: TRBJ1-5; v_gene: TRBV28; abundance: -; d_gene: -; CDR3aa: CASSSQLDIYSNQPQHF; CDR3nt: TGTGCCAGCAGTTCTCAACTTGACATCTATAGCAATCAGCCCCAGCATTTT
j_gene: TRBJ2-7; v_gene: TRBV7-3; abundance: once; d_gene: TRBD2; CDR3aa: CASSPSGLAGEEQYF; CDR3nt: TGTGCCAGCAGCCCAAGTGGGCTAGCGGGAGAGGAGCAGTACTTC
j_gene: TRBJ1-3; v_gene: TRBV2; abundance: -; d_gene: -; CDR3aa: CASRGDTGNTIYF; CDR3nt: TGTGCCAGCAGGGGCGACACTGGAAACACCATATATTTT
j_gene: TRBJ2-7; v_gene: TRBV5-4; abundance: -; d_gene: -; CDR3aa: CASSLRTIGEQYF; CDR3nt: TGTGCCAGCAGCTTACGGACCATCGGGGAGCAGTACTTC
j_gene: TRBJ2-1; v_gene: TRBV11-2; abundance: -; d_gene: TRBD1; CDR3aa: CASSLRTGGLDEQFF; CDR3nt: TGTGCCAGCAGCCTCAGGACAGGGGGCTTAGATGAGCAGTTCTTC
j_gene: TRBJ2-2; v_gene: TRBV7-9; abundance: -; d_gene: -; CDR3aa: CASSGVRELFF; CDR3nt: TGTGCCAGCAGTGGGGTTCGGGAGCTGTTTTTT
j_gene: TRBJ1-6; v_gene: TRBV11-2; abundance: few; d_gene: -; CDR3aa: CASSPPNRFSPLHF; CDR3nt: TGTGCCAGCAGCCCCCCGAACAGGTTTTCACCCCTCCACTTT
j_gene: TRBJ1-2; v_gene: TRBV30; abundance: -; d_gene: -; CDR3aa: CAWSSGVGTFYGYTF; CDR3nt: TGTGCCTGGTCTTCAGGAGTTGGGACTTTTTATGGCTACACCTTC
j_gene: TRBJ1-2; v_gene: TRBV28; abundance: -; d_gene: -; CDR3aa: CASTAVGYYGYTF; CDR3nt: TGTGCCAGCACCGCCGTGGGATACTATGGCTACACCTTC
j_gene: TRBJ1-2; v_gene: TRBV6-5; abundance: -; d_gene: TRBD1; CDR3aa: CASSEKDRAGYTF; CDR3nt: TGTGCCAGCAGCGAAAAGGACAGGGCTGGCTACACCTTC
j_gene: TRBJ1-1; v_gene: TRBV2; abundance: -; d_gene: -; CDR3aa: CASNLRTVNTEAFF; CDR3nt: TGTGCCAGCAACCTAAGGACAGTCAACACTGAAGCTTTCTTT